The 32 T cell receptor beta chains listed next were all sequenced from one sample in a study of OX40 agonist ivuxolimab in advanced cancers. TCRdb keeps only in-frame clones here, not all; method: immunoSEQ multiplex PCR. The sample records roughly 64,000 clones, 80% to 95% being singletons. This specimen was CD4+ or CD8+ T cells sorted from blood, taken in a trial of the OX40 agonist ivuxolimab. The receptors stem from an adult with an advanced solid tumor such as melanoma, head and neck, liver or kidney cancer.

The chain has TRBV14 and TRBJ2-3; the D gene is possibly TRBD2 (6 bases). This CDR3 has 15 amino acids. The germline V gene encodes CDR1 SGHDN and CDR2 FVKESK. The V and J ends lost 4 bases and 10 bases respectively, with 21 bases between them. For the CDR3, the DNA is TGTGCCAGCAGCCTCCCGGGACTCGCAAGGTCGTCGCAGTATTTT. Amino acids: CASSLPGLARSSQYF.

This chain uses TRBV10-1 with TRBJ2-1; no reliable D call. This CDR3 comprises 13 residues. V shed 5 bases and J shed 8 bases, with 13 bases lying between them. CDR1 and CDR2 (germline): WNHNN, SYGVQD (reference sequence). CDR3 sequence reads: CASSPSLNYEQFF. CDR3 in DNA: TGCGCCAGCAGTCCCTCTCTTAACTATGAGCAGTTCTTC.

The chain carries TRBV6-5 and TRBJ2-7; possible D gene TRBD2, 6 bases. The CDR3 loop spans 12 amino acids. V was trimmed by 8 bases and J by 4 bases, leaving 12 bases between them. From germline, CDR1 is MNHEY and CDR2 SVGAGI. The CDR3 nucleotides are TGTGCCAGCCGGGGACTTTTTTACGAGCAGTACTTC. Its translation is CASRGLFYEQYF.

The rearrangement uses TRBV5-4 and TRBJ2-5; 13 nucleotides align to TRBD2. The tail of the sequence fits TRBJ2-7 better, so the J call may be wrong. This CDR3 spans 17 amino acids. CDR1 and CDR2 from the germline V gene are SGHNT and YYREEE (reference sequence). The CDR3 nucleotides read TGTGCCAGCAGCTTGGGGACTAGCGGGAGATACTCCTACGAGCAGTACTTC. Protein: CASSLGTSGRYSYEQYF.

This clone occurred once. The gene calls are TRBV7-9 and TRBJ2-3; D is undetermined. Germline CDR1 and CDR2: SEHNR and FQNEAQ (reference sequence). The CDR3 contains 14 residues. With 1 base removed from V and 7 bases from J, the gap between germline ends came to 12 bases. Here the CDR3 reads CASSLGLEGNTQYF. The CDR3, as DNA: TGTGCCAGCAGCTTAGGTCTAGAAGGAAATACGCAGTATTTT.

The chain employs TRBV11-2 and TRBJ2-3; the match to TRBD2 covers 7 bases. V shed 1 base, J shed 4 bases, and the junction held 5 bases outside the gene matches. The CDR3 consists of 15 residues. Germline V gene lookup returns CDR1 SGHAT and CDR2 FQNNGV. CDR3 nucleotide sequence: TGTGCCAGCAGCTTAGGTGGCGGGAGTTCAGATACGCAGTATTTT. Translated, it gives CASSLGGGSSDTQYF.

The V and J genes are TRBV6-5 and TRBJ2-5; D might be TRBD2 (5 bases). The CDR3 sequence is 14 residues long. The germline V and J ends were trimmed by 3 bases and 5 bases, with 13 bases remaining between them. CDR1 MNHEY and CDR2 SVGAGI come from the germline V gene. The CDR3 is CASSYGGRRETQYF. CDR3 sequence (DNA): TGTGCCAGCAGTTATGGCGGCAGGAGGGAGACCCAGTACTTC.

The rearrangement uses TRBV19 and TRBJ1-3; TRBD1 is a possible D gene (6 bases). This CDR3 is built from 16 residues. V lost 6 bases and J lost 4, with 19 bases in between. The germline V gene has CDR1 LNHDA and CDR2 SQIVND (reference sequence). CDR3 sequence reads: CASRATTGIVGNTIYF. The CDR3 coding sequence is TGTGCCAGTAGGGCTACGACAGGTATAGTCGGAAACACCATATATTTT. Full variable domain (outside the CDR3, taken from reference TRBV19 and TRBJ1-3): DGGITQSPKYLFRKEGQNVTLSCEQNLNHDAMYWYRQDPGQGLRLIYYSQIVNDFQKGDIAEGYSVSREKKESFPLTVTSAQKNPTAFYLCASRATTGIVGNTIYFGEGSWLTVV.

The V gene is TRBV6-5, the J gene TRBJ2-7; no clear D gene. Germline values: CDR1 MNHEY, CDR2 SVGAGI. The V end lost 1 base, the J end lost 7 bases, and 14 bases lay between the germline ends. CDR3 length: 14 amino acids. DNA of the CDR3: TGTGCCAGCAGTTACTTAGGGAAAGTGGGGGAGCAGTACTTC. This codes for CASSYLGKVGEQYF.

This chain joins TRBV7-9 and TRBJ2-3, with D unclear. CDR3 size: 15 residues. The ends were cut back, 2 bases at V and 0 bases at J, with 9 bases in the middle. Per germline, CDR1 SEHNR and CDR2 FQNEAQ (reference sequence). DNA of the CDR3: TGTGCCAGCAGCTTATCAGAAACTAGCACAGATACGCAGTATTTT. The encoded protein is CASSLSETSTDTQYF.

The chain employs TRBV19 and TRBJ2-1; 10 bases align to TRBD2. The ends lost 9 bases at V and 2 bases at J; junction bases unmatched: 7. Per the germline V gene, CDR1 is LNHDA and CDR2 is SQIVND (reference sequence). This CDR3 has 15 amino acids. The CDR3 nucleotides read TGTGCCAGCCTTAATACTAGCGGGGCCTACAATGAGCAGTTCTTC. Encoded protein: CASLNTSGAYNEQFF.

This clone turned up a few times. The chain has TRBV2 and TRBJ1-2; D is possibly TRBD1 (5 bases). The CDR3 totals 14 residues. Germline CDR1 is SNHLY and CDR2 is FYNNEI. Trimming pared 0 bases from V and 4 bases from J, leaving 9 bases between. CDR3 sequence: CASSEASGTYGYTF. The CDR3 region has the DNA TGTGCCAGCAGTGAAGCCTCCGGGACCTATGGCTACACCTTC.

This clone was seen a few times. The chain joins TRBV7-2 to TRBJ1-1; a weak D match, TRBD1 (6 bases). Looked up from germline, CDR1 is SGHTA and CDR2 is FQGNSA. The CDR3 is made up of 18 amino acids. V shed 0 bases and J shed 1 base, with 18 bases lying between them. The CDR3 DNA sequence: TGTGCCAGCAGCTTAGCTTGGGATTTGGGGGCTTGGAACACTGAAGCTTTCTTT. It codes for CASSLAWDLGAWNTEAFF. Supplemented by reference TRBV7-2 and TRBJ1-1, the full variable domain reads GAGVSQSPSNKVTEKGKDVELRCDPISGHTALYWYRQSLGQGLEFLIYFQGNSAPDKSGLPSDRFSAERTGGSVSTLTIQRTQQEDSAVYLCASSLAWDLGAWNTEAFFGQGTRLTVV.

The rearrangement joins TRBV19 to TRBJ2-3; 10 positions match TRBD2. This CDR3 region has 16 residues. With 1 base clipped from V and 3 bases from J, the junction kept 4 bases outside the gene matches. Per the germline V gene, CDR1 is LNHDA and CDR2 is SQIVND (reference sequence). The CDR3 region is CASSIAGSGRTDTQYF. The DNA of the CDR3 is TGTGCCAGTAGTATAGCGGGTAGCGGGAGGACAGATACGCAGTATTTT.

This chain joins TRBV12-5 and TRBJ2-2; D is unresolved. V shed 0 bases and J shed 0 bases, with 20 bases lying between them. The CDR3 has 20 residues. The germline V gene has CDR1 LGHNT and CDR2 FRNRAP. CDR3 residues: CASGLVRGILRPPNTGELFF. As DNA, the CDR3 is TGTGCTAGTGGTTTGGTACGTGGAATTTTGAGGCCTCCGAACACCGGGGAGCTGTTTTTT.

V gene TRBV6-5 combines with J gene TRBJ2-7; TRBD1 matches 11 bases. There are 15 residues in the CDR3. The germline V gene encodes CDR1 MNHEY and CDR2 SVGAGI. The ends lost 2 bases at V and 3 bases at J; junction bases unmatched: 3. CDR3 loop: CASSYGTGGDYEQYF. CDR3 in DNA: TGTGCCAGCAGTTACGGGACAGGGGGGGACTACGAGCAGTACTTC.

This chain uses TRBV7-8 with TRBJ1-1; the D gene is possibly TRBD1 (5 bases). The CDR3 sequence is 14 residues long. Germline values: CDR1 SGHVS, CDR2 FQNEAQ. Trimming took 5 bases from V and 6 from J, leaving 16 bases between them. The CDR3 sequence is CASSPGGAFSEAFF. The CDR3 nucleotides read TGTGCCAGCAGCCCCGGAGGGGCTTTCTCTGAAGCTTTCTTT.

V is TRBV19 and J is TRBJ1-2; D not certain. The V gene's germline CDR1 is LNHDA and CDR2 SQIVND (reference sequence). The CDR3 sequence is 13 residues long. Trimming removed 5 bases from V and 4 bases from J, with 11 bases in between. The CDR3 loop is CASSFQASYGYTF. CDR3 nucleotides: TGTGCCAGTAGTTTTCAGGCCAGCTATGGCTACACCTTC.

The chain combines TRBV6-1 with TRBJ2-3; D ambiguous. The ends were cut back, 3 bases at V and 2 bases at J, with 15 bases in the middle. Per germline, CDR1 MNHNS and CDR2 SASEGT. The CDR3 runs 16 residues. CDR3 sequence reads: CASSEGLDWATDTQYF. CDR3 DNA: TGTGCCAGCAGTGAGGGCCTAGATTGGGCCACAGATACGCAGTATTTT.

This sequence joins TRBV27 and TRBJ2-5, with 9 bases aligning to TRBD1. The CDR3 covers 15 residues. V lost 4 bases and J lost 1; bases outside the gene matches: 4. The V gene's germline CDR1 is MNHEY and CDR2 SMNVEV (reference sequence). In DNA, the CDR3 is TGTGCCAGCAGTTCACAGGGGGCGAGCCAAGAGACCCAGTACTTC. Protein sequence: CASSSQGASQETQYF.

This chain's CDR3 is CASSLSGLIGGNTEAFF. CDR3 DNA sequence: TGTGCCAGCAGTTTATCAGGCTTAATAGGGGGGAACACTGAAGCTTTCTTT. The chain couples TRBV27 to TRBJ1-1, with D perhaps TRBD1 (6 bases). Germline CDR1 is MNHEY and CDR2 is SMNVEV (reference sequence). CDR3 length: 17 amino acids. Trimming took off 0 bases at V and 1 base at J, with 15 bases between the two ends.

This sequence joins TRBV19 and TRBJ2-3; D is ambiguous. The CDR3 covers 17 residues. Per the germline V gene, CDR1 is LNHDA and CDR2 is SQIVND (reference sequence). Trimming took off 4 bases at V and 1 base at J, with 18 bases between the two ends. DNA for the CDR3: TGTGCCAGTAGTACTAACCTTTTGGGATGGGGCACAGATACGCAGTATTTT. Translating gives CASSTNLLGWGTDTQYF.

For the CDR3, the DNA is TGTGCCAGCAGACGACAGGGGGGGAGCTCCTACGAGCAGTACTTC. Its translation is CASRRQGGSSYEQYF. The chain has TRBV2 and TRBJ2-5; 9 bases fit TRBD1. The closer fit of TRBJ2-7 to the DNA end suggests the J call may be wrong. The CDR3 loop spans 15 amino acids. Germline V CDR1 and CDR2: SNHLY, FYNNEI.

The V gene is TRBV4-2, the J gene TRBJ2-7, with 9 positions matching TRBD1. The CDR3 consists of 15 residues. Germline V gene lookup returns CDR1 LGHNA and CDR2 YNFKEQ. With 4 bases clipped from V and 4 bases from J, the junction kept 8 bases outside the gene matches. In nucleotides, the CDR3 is TGTGCCAGCAGCCCCTCGGGACAGGGAAGGTACGAGCAGTACTTC. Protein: CASSPSGQGRYEQYF.

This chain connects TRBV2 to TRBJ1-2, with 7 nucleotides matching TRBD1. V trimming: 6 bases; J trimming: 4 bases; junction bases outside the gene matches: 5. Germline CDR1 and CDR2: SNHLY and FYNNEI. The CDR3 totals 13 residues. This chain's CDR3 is CASRRGQTYGYTF. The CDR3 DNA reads TGTGCCAGCAGGAGGGGACAGACCTATGGCTACACCTTC.

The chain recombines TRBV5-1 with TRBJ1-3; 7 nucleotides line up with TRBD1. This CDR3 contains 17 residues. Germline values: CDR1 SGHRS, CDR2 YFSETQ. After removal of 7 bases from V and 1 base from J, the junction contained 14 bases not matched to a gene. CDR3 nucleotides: TGCGCCAGCTCCCAGGGACAGTTGGATTTTTCTGGAAACACCATATATTTT. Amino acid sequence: CASSQGQLDFSGNTIYF. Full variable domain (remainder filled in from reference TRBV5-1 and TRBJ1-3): KAGVTQTPRYLIKTRGQQVTLSCSPISGHRSVSWYQQTPGQGLQFLFEYFSETQRNKGNFPGRFSGRQFSNSRSEMNVSTLELGDSALYLCASSQGQLDFSGNTIYFGEGSWLTVV.

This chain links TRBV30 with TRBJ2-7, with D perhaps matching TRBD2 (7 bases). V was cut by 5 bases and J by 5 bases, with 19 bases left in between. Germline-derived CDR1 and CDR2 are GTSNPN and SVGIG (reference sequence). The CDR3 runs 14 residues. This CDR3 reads CAWAQGGGWHEQYF. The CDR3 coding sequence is TGTGCCTGGGCCCAAGGGGGGGGGTGGCACGAGCAGTACTTC.

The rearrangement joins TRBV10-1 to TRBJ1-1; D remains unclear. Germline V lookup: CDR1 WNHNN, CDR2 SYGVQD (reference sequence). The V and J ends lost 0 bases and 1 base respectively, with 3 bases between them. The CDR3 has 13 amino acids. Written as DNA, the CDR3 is TGCGCCAGCAGTGAGTCCTGGAACACTGAAGCTTTCTTT. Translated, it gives CASSESWNTEAFF.

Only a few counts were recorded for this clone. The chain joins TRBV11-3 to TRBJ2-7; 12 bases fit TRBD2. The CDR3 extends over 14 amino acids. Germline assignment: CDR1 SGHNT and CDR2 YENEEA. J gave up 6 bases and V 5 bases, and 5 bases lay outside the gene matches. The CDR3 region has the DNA TGTGCCAGCAGCCGACTAGCGGGAGAGTCCGAGCAGTACTTC. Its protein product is CASSRLAGESEQYF.

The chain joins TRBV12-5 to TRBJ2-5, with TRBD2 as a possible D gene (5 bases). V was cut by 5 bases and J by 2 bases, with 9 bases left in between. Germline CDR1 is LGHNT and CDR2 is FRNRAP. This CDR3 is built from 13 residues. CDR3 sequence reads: CASGSGLQETQYF. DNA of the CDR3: TGTGCTAGTGGTAGCGGACTTCAAGAGACCCAGTACTTC.

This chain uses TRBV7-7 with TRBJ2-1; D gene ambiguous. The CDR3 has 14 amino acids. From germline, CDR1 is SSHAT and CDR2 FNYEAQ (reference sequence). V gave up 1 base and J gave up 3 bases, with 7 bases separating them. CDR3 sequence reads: CASSLDGSYNEQFF. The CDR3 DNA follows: TGTGCCAGCAGCTTAGATGGCAGCTACAATGAGCAGTTCTTC.

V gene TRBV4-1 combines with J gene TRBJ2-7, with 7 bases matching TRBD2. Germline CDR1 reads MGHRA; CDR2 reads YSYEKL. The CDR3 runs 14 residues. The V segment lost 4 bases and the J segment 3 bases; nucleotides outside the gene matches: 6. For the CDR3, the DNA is TGCGCCAGCAGCCGAGAAGGGACTAACTACGAGCAGTACTTC. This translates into CASSREGTNYEQYF.